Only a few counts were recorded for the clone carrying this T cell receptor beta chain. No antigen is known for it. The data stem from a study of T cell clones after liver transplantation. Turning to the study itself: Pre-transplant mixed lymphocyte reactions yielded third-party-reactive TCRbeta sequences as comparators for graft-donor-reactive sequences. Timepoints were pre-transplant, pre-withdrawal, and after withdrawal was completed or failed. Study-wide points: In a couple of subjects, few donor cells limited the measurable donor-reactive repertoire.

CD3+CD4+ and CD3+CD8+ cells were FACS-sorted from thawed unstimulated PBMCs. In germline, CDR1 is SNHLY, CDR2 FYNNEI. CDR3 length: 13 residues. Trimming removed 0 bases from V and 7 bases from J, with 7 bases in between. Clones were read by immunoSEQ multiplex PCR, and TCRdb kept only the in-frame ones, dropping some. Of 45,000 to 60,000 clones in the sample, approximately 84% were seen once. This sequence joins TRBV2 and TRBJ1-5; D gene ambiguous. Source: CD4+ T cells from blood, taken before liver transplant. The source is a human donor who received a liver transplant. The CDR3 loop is CASSEAEDQPQHF. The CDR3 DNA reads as TGTGCCAGCAGTGAAGCGGAGGACCAGCCCCAGCATTTT.